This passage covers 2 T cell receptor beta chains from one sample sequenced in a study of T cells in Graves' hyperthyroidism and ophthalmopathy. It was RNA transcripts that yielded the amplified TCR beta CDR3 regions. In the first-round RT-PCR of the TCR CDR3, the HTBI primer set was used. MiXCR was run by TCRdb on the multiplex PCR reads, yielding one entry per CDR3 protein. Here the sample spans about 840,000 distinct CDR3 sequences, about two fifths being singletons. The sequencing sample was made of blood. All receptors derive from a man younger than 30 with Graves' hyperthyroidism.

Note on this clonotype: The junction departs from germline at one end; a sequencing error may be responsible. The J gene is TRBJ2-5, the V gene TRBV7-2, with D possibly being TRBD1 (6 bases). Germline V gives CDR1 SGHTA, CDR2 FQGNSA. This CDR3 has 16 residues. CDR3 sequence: CASSSRTGTAEETQYF. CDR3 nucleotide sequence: TGCGCCAGCAGCTCTCGAACAGGGACGGCAGAAGAGACCCAGTACTTC.

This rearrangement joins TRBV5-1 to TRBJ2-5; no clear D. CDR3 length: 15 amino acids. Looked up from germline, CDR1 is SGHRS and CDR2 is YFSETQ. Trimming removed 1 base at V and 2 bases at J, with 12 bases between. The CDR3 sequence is CASSLLPQIQETQYF. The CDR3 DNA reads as TGCGCCAGCAGCTTGTTGCCACAGATACAAGAGACCCAGTACTTC.